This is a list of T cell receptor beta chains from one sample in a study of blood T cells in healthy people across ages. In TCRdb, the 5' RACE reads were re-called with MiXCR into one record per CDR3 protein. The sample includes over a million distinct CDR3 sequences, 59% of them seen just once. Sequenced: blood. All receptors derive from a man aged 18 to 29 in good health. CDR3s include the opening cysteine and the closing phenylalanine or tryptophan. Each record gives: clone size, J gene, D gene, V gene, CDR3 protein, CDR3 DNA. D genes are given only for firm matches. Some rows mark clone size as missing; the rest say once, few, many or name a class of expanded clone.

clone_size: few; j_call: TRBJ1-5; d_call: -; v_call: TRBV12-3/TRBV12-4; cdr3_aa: CASRSEGQKRQPQHF; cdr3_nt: TGTGCCAGCAGGTCCGAGGGTCAGAAGCGTCAGCCCCAGCATTTT
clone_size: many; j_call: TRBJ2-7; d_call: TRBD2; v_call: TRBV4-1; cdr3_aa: CASSQGTSYEQYF; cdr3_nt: TGTGCCAGCAGCCAAGGGACTAGCTACGAGCAGTACTTC
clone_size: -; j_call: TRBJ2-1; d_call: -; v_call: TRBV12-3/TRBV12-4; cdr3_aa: CASSRPGLTYNEQFF; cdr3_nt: TGTGCCAGCAGTCGACCTGGACTAACCTACAATGAGCAGTTCTTC
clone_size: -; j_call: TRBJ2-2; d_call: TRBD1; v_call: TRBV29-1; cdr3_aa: CSVESGVDGTGRTGELFF; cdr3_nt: TGCAGCGTTGAAAGCGGTGTTGATGGGACAGGTAGAACCGGGGAGCTGTTTTTT
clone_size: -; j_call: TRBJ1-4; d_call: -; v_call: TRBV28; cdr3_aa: CASSWHGGREKLFF; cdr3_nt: TGTGCCAGCAGTTGGCATGGAGGAAGGGAAAAACTGTTTTTT
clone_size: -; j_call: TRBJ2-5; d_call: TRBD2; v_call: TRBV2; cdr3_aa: CASSDPRGGSQETQYF; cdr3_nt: TGTGCCAGCAGTGACCCCCGGGGGGGCTCCCAAGAGACCCAGTACTTC
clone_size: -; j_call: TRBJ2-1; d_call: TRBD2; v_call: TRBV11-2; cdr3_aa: CASSEGTSQFF; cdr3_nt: TGTGCCAGCAGCGAAGGGACTAGTCAGTTCTTC
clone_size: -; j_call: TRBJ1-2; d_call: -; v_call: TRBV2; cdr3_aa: CASTQGPTSYGYTF; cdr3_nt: TGTGCCAGCACGCAGGGCCCGACCAGCTATGGCTACACCTTC
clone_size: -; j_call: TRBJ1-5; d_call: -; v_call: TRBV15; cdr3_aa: CATSNDIQPQHF; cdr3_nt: TGTGCCACCAGCAATGATATTCAGCCCCAGCATTTT
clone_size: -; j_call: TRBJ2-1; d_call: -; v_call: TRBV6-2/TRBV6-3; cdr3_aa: CASSYSPNEQFF; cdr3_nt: TGTGCCAGCAGTTACTCGCCAAATGAGCAGTTCTTC
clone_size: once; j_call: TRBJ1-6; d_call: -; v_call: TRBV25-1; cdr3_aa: CASSLWGVSPLHF; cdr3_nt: TGTGCCAGCAGCCTTTGGGGGGTATCACCCCTCCACTTT